This T cell receptor beta chain was recovered during a study of T cell repertoires in cytomegalovirus infection. Via MiXCR, TCRdb re-called the reads, giving one row per CDR3 protein. The repertoire consists of about 830,000 distinct CDR3 sequences, with about 30% occurring once and the leading ten covering 9.5% to 15%. In this sample, this clonotype turned up many times. The antigen is unknown. V was trimmed by 2 bases and J by 1 base, leaving 14 bases between them. In germline, CDR1 is SGHVS, CDR2 FNYEAQ. The CDR3 sequence is 16 residues long. The input for sequencing was cultured CD8+ T cells from PBMCs, taken from culture after CMV antigen stimulation. This TCR derives from a human donor in good health (CMV status not recorded). Some clones in this sample may be carry-over from other donors' samples. The rearrangement joins TRBV7-6 to TRBJ1-1; no reliable D call. The CDR3: CASSLSGEWPNTEAFF. The CDR3 DNA sequence: TGTGCCAGCAGCTTATCGGGAGAGTGGCCGAACACTGAAGCTTTCTTT. Variable domain in full (rest from reference TRBV7-6 and TRBJ1-1): GAGVSQSPRYKVTKRGQDVALRCDPISGHVSLYWYRQALGQGPEFLTYFNYEAQQDKSGLPNDRFSAERPEGSISTLTIQRTEQRDSAMYRCASSLSGEWPNTEAFFGQGTRLTVV.